Given below is one TCR beta chain in context. This specimen belongs to a study of blood T cell repertoires in COVID-19. The CDR3 is 15 residues long. Germline V gives CDR1 MNHEY, CDR2 SMNVEV (reference sequence). V lost 3 bases and J lost 3; bases outside the gene matches: 5. The method was immunoSEQ multiplex PCR; TCRdb's version includes in-frame clones alone and lacks a portion of them. The table shows approximately 150,000 clones, with 82% occurring only once. The sample comprised PBMCs or T cells enriched from blood (not recorded which). The receptor was isolated from a man aged 60 to 75 who had recovered from COVID-19. J is TRBJ2-7 and V is TRBV27; 10 bases agree with TRBD1. CDR3 in amino acids: CASSFQGTGVYEQYF. Here the CDR3 DNA reads TGTGCCAGCAGTTTTCAAGGGACAGGGGTCTACGAGCAGTACTTC.